The rows below give T cell receptor beta chains drawn from one sample of a study of cytomegalovirus exposure and HLA in healthy donors. This table comes from immunoSEQ multiplex PCR, and its TCRdb copy is limited to in-frame clones, with some not included. The sample includes fewer than 100,000 clones, over 75% of them seen just once. Sequenced input: PBMCs. All receptors come from a male donor in good health and CMV-seropositive. The CDR3 runs from the conserved cysteine through the conserved F or W. The order of the fields is clone size, V gene, D gene, J gene, CDR3 DNA, CDR3 protein. The D gene is left open where the match is weak. The size of a clone is reported for some rows only, either as once, few or many, or as a class for expanded clones.

abundance: -; v_gene: TRBV13; d_gene: -; j_gene: TRBJ1-4; CDR3nt: TGTGCCAGCAGCTTAGTGTCCGGGGATGAAAAACTGTTTTTT; CDR3aa: CASSLVSGDEKLFF
abundance: -; v_gene: TRBV10-3; d_gene: -; j_gene: TRBJ1-4; CDR3nt: TGTGCCATCAGTGAGGCAGCTAATGAAAAACTGTTTTTT; CDR3aa: CAISEAANEKLFF
abundance: -; v_gene: TRBV30; d_gene: -; j_gene: TRBJ2-5; CDR3nt: TGTGCCTGGAGACTCTTAGCGGATAAAGAGACCCAGTACTTC; CDR3aa: CAWRLLADKETQYF
abundance: -; v_gene: TRBV6-4; d_gene: TRBD2; j_gene: TRBJ2-5; CDR3nt: TGTGCCAGCAGTGAGCTAGCGGGAGGGCCGGTCTTGGAGACCCAGTACTTC; CDR3aa: CASSELAGGPVLETQYF
abundance: -; v_gene: TRBV6-1; d_gene: TRBD1; j_gene: TRBJ1-5; CDR3nt: TGTGCCAGCATCGTCGGACAGGGTCCCAATCAGCCCCAGCATTTT; CDR3aa: CASIVGQGPNQPQHF
abundance: -; v_gene: TRBV13; d_gene: -; j_gene: TRBJ1-2; CDR3nt: TGTGCCAGCAGCTCAGTCCGAGCGGGTTCCTATGGCTACACCTTC; CDR3aa: CASSSVRAGSYGYTF
abundance: -; v_gene: TRBV2; d_gene: TRBD2; j_gene: TRBJ2-1; CDR3nt: TGTGCCAGCAAGGACACTAGCGGCTCCTACAATGAGCAGTTCTTC; CDR3aa: CASKDTSGSYNEQFF
abundance: -; v_gene: TRBV27; d_gene: -; j_gene: TRBJ1-1; CDR3nt: TGTGCCAGCAGTTTAGTAGTGAGGGTAGGAAGGAACACTGAAGCTTTCTTT; CDR3aa: CASSLVVRVGRNTEAFF
abundance: -; v_gene: TRBV15; d_gene: -; j_gene: TRBJ2-1; CDR3nt: TGTGCCACCAGCAGATCCTTGGCAAACAATGAGCAGTTCTTC; CDR3aa: CATSRSLANNEQFF
abundance: -; v_gene: TRBV6-1; d_gene: TRBD2; j_gene: TRBJ2-1; CDR3nt: TGTGCCAGCAGTCAGACTAGCGGGAGGCACAATGAGCAGTTCTTC; CDR3aa: CASSQTSGRHNEQFF
abundance: -; v_gene: TRBV9; d_gene: TRBD2; j_gene: TRBJ2-2; CDR3nt: TGTGCCAGCAGCTTCCGGACTAGCGGGAACACCGGGGAGCTGTTTTTT; CDR3aa: CASSFRTSGNTGELFF
abundance: few; v_gene: TRBV5-6; d_gene: TRBD1; j_gene: TRBJ1-1; CDR3nt: TGTGCCAGCAGAAGGACAGGGAGGAACACTGAAGCTTTCTTT; CDR3aa: CASRRTGRNTEAFF
abundance: -; v_gene: TRBV30; d_gene: TRBD2; j_gene: TRBJ2-7; CDR3nt: TGTGCCGTCCAGCCGGGGGGACTCTACGAGCAGTACTTC; CDR3aa: CAVQPGGLYEQYF
abundance: -; v_gene: TRBV4-1; d_gene: TRBD1; j_gene: TRBJ2-1; CDR3nt: TGCGCCAGCAGCCAAGATAGGACAGGGGCCTACAATGAGCAGTTCTTC; CDR3aa: CASSQDRTGAYNEQFF
abundance: -; v_gene: TRBV5-4; d_gene: -; j_gene: TRBJ2-6; CDR3nt: TGTGCCAGCAGCTTTTGGAGTTCTGGGGCCAACGTCCTGACTTTC; CDR3aa: CASSFWSSGANVLTF
abundance: -; v_gene: TRBV4-1; d_gene: -; j_gene: TRBJ2-1; CDR3nt: TGCGCCAGCAGTCGAAAGGACTCAACTTCCTACAATGAGCAGTTCTTC; CDR3aa: CASSRKDSTSYNEQFF
abundance: -; v_gene: TRBV2; d_gene: -; j_gene: TRBJ2-1; CDR3nt: TGTGCCAGCAGTTTACTAGCTAATGAGCAGTTCTTC; CDR3aa: CASSLLANEQFF
abundance: once; v_gene: TRBV21-1; d_gene: -; j_gene: TRBJ2-7; CDR3nt: TGTGCCAGCCTTCGACTAGCGGGGTTCTACGAGCAGTACTTC; CDR3aa: CASLRLAGFYEQYF
abundance: once; v_gene: TRBV6-4; d_gene: TRBD1; j_gene: TRBJ1-2; CDR3nt: TGTGCCAGCAGAGGACAGGGTGGTGTAGCCTTC; CDR3aa: CASRGQGGVAF
abundance: -; v_gene: TRBV13; d_gene: TRBD2; j_gene: TRBJ2-1; CDR3nt: TGTGCCAGCAGCTCCCCCCGAGCGGGATTGGTTAATGAGCAGTTCTTC; CDR3aa: CASSSPRAGLVNEQFF
abundance: few; v_gene: TRBV27; d_gene: TRBD1; j_gene: TRBJ2-7; CDR3nt: TGTGCCAGCAGGCCGGGACAGGTTGGCTACGAGCAGTACTTC; CDR3aa: CASRPGQVGYEQYF
abundance: -; v_gene: TRBV6-1; d_gene: TRBD1; j_gene: TRBJ2-5; CDR3nt: TGTGCCAGCAGTGAATGGGGGACAGGGGAGTTTGAGACCCAGTACTTC; CDR3aa: CASSEWGTGEFETQYF
abundance: few; v_gene: TRBV2; d_gene: -; j_gene: TRBJ1-5; CDR3nt: TGTGCCAGCAGTGAAGGGCAGAGCAATCAGCCCCAGCATTTT; CDR3aa: CASSEGQSNQPQHF
abundance: few; v_gene: TRBV28; d_gene: -; j_gene: TRBJ1-2; CDR3nt: TGTGCCAGCGATGCAGCTAACTATGGCTACACCTTC; CDR3aa: CASDAANYGYTF
abundance: -; v_gene: TRBV6-5; d_gene: -; j_gene: TRBJ2-1; CDR3nt: TGTGCCAGCAGTTACTCCGAGGGACCACGCGGGGGCGAGCAGTTCTTC; CDR3aa: CASSYSEGPRGGEQFF
abundance: -; v_gene: TRBV2; d_gene: -; j_gene: TRBJ2-7; CDR3nt: TGTGCCAGCAGTGATTCTAGTATAACCTACGAGCAGTACTTC; CDR3aa: CASSDSSITYEQYF
abundance: -; v_gene: TRBV4-1; d_gene: -; j_gene: TRBJ2-7; CDR3nt: TGCGCCAGCAGCCAAGGAAAGGGGGAGCAGTACTTC; CDR3aa: CASSQGKGEQYF
abundance: -; v_gene: TRBV5-4; d_gene: TRBD1; j_gene: TRBJ2-7; CDR3nt: TGTGCCAGCAGCTTGATGGACAGGGTGTACGAGCAGTACTTC; CDR3aa: CASSLMDRVYEQYF
abundance: -; v_gene: TRBV18; d_gene: TRBD2; j_gene: TRBJ2-1; CDR3nt: TGTGCCAGCTCAGGCGGGAGGCCGGGCTACAATGAGCAGTTCTTC; CDR3aa: CASSGGRPGYNEQFF
abundance: once; v_gene: TRBV2; d_gene: -; j_gene: TRBJ1-3; CDR3nt: TGTGCCAGCAGGACAGACACAACTGGAAACACCATATATTTT; CDR3aa: CASRTDTTGNTIYF
abundance: -; v_gene: TRBV2; d_gene: -; j_gene: TRBJ2-1; CDR3nt: TGTGCCAGCAGTGTGGACTTCTCCTACAATGAGCAGTTCTTC; CDR3aa: CASSVDFSYNEQFF
abundance: -; v_gene: TRBV7-8; d_gene: TRBD1; j_gene: TRBJ1-1; CDR3nt: TGTGCCAGCAGCTCCTGGGGACAGATGAACACTGAAGCTTTCTTT; CDR3aa: CASSSWGQMNTEAFF
abundance: -; v_gene: TRBV14; d_gene: TRBD2; j_gene: TRBJ2-7; CDR3nt: TGTGCCAGCAGCCAGACCCGGACTAGCGGGGGCGAGCAGTACTTC; CDR3aa: CASSQTRTSGGEQYF
abundance: -; v_gene: TRBV7-9; d_gene: -; j_gene: TRBJ1-2; CDR3nt: TGTGCCAGCAGCCCGGGACAATCCTATGGCTACACCTTC; CDR3aa: CASSPGQSYGYTF
abundance: -; v_gene: TRBV5-4; d_gene: -; j_gene: TRBJ1-2; CDR3nt: TGTGCCAGCTTCGACCAGGGGGGCTACACCTTC; CDR3aa: CASFDQGGYTF
abundance: -; v_gene: TRBV14; d_gene: TRBD1; j_gene: TRBJ2-7; CDR3nt: TGTGCCAGCAGCCACAGGGGGTTCGGCGAGCAGTACTTC; CDR3aa: CASSHRGFGEQYF
abundance: -; v_gene: TRBV6-1; d_gene: -; j_gene: TRBJ1-1; CDR3nt: TGTGCCAGCGGACGAGGAGGGGCCCTAAACACTGAAGCTTTCTTT; CDR3aa: CASGRGGALNTEAFF
abundance: -; v_gene: TRBV19; d_gene: -; j_gene: TRBJ2-2; CDR3nt: TGTGCCAGTACCCAACCTAGGGGACTTACCACCGGGGAGCTGTTTTTT; CDR3aa: CASTQPRGLTTGELFF
abundance: -; v_gene: TRBV7-9; d_gene: -; j_gene: TRBJ1-1; CDR3nt: TGTGCCAGCAGCTTAGCGATAGGTTGGAAACAGGGGAACACTGAAGCTTTCTTT; CDR3aa: CASSLAIGWKQGNTEAFF
abundance: few; v_gene: TRBV5-1; d_gene: TRBD1; j_gene: TRBJ2-7; CDR3nt: TGCGCCAGCAGTAGGACAGGGGGCTTCTACGAGCAGTACTTC; CDR3aa: CASSRTGGFYEQYF
abundance: once; v_gene: TRBV9; d_gene: -; j_gene: TRBJ2-7; CDR3nt: TGTGCCAGCAGCGCGGGTCTGCGGGGCGAGCAGTACTTC; CDR3aa: CASSAGLRGEQYF
abundance: -; v_gene: TRBV7-9; d_gene: -; j_gene: TRBJ1-5; CDR3nt: TGTGCCAGCAGCCTGGCGGGATACAATCAGCCCCAGCATTTT; CDR3aa: CASSLAGYNQPQHF
abundance: -; v_gene: TRBV5-5; d_gene: -; j_gene: TRBJ2-7; CDR3nt: TGTGCCAGCAGCTTGGCCGGGGGTCTAGCTGACGTCTCCTACGAGCAGTACTTC; CDR3aa: CASSLAGGLADVSYEQYF
abundance: -; v_gene: TRBV30; d_gene: TRBD2; j_gene: TRBJ2-5; CDR3nt: TGTGCCTGGAGTGTCGGTAGCGGGAGCGGGGAGACCCAGTACTTC; CDR3aa: CAWSVGSGSGETQYF
abundance: -; v_gene: TRBV4-2; d_gene: TRBD2; j_gene: TRBJ2-3; CDR3nt: TGTGCCAGCAGCCCGGGGACTAGCGGGATCACAGATACGCAGTATTTT; CDR3aa: CASSPGTSGITDTQYF
abundance: -; v_gene: TRBV28; d_gene: -; j_gene: TRBJ2-7; CDR3nt: TGTGCCAGCAGTTCCTTAGGACAGATCTACGAGCAGTACTTC; CDR3aa: CASSSLGQIYEQYF